This TCR gamma chain stems from a study of gamma-delta T cells after stem cell transplantation. TCRdb applied CATT to the RT-PCR reads for clone calling. The data hold 550 to 700 gamma-chain clones, with 20% to 25% observed a single time. Germline CDR1 and CDR2: VINAFY and YDVSNSKD. This CDR3 has 15 amino acids. This clone was counted only a few times. Given a much more abundant clone one base away, this may be a read error. V and J are TRGV5 and TRGJP1. This clonotype originated in a human donor. It is not recorded whose cells these are; they may come from a transplant donor. Sequences were obtained from gamma-delta T cells. In DNA form, the CDR3 reads TGTGCCACCTGGGACAGGCAAGGGGGGGGTTGGCTCAAGATATTT. Residues: CATWDRQGGGWLKIF.